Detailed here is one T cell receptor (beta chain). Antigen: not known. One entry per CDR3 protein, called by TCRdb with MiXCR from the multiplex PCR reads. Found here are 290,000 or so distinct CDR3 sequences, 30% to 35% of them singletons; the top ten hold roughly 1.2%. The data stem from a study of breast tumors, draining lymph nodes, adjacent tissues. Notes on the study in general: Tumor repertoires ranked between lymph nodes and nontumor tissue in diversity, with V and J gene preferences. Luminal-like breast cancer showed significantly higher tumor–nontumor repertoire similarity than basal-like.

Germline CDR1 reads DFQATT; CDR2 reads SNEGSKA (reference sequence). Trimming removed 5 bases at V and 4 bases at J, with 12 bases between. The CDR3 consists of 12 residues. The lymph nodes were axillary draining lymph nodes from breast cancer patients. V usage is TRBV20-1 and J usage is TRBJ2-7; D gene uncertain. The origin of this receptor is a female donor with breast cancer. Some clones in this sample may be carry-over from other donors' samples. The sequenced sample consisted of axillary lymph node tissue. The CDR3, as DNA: TGCAGTGCTCGGGCGGTAGGTTACGAGCAGTACTTC. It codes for CSARAVGYEQYF.